This is a list of T cell receptor beta chains from one sample in a study of beta chain features in type 1 diabetes. Measured with immunoSEQ multiplex PCR; TCRdb has only the in-frame clones, and not every one. The sample holds around 690,000 clones, around 12% seen once. The sequenced sample consisted of naive CD4+ T cells from blood. Receptor source: a man younger than 40 with type 1 diabetes. CDR3s include the opening cysteine and the closing phenylalanine or tryptophan. Each record gives: clone size, J gene, V gene, CDR3 protein. Clone sizes are given selectively: once, few, many, or a class where the clone is expanded.

>few|TRBJ2-6|TRBV18
CASSLTGSWGSGANVLTF
>few|TRBJ1-2|TRBV5-1
CASSLATGDYGYTF
>few|TRBJ1-4|TRBV7-2
CASSLVIDEKLFF
>few|TRBJ1-2|TRBV10-3
CAITPEVPNYGYTF
>few|TRBJ2-2|TRBV6-1
CASSLTRGTGELFF
>.|TRBJ2-5|TRBV29-1
CSGESGVRETQYF
>.|TRBJ2-4|TRBV9
CASSVDGAGKNIQYF
>.|TRBJ2-1|TRBV18
CASSPPQGIEQFF
>.|TRBJ2-2|TRBV7-9
CASSILSGANTGELFF
>few|TRBJ1-1|TRBV7-2
CASSSDRGGAFF
>.|TRBJ2-6|TRBV7-9
CASSLALSLGGIEANVLTF
>.|TRBJ2-5|TRBV10-2
CASSEAGARVVTQYF
>few|TRBJ2-7|TRBV5-4
CASSLLGQEPHEQYF
>.|TRBJ2-6|TRBV19
CASSIGRGNSGANVLTF
>few|TRBJ2-6|TRBV9
CASSVVGSLSGANVLTF
>few|TRBJ2-1|TRBV10-3
CAISMDRGVVNEQFF
>.|TRBJ1-2|TRBV6-5
CASSYVGPNYGYTF
>few|TRBJ2-5|TRBV5-1
CASSADRGSETQYF
>.|TRBJ1-4|TRBV7-9
CASSAEGVDNEKLFF
>few|TRBJ2-3|TRBV30
CAWSAGGVGTDTQYF
>few|TRBJ2-3|TRBV5-1
CASSFWLAGRADTQYF
>once|TRBJ2-1|TRBV11-3
CASSLVARDEQFF
>few|TRBJ2-7|TRBV9
CASSSGQGSSYEQYF
>.|TRBJ1-5|TRBV19
CASSKQGVGQPQHF
>.|TRBJ2-4|TRBV7-8
CASSFRGNIQYF
>.|TRBJ1-2|TRBV28
CASSSGPGYTF
>few|TRBJ2-3|TRBV10-3
CAISENRQDTDTQYF